Following are 19 T cell receptor beta chains from one sample sequenced in a study of shared clonotypes between healthy human individuals. Profiled with immunoSEQ multiplex PCR; TCRdb holds only in-frame clones, not every one. The data hold more than 150,000 clones, with approximately 70% observed a single time. What was sequenced was memory CD4+ T cells sorted from blood. Subset of the sample: CD45RA-negative fraction. The receptors come from a man younger than 45 in good health.

Points on this clone: The sample carries other DNA sequences with the same CDR3. The chain links TRBV2 to TRBJ2-1; the match to TRBD2 covers 10 bases. V dropped 4 bases and J dropped 7; count of bases not matched to a gene: 4. The CDR3 has 14 residues. Germline loops: CDR1 SNHLY, CDR2 FYNNEI. In nucleotides, the CDR3 is TGTGCCAGCAGTGCTAGCGGGAGATATAATGAGCAGTTCTTC. Its protein product is CASSASGRYNEQFF.

The chain combines TRBV14 with TRBJ2-1, with 9 bases matching TRBD2. Germline loops: CDR1 SGHDN, CDR2 FVKESK. This CDR3 is built from 13 residues. The J segment lost 4 bases and the V segment lost 7 bases, leaving 2 bases of the junction unmatched. The CDR3, as DNA: TGTGCCAGCACTAGCGGGAATTACAATGAGCAGTTCTTC. Translation: CASTSGNYNEQFF.

The V gene is TRBV5-1, the J gene TRBJ2-7; 8 positions agree with TRBD1. Per the germline V gene, CDR1 is SGHRS and CDR2 is YFSETQ. The junction had 10 bases not matched to a gene; V was cut back by 4 bases and J by 7 bases. The CDR3 totals 14 residues. CDR3 region: CASSPWTGPGEQYF. The DNA of the CDR3 is TGCGCCAGCAGCCCGTGGACAGGGCCCGGGGAGCAGTACTTC.

This chain links TRBV6-1 with TRBJ1-2; D not resolved. Looked up from germline, CDR1 is MNHNS and CDR2 is SASEGT. The V end was cut by 7 bases, the J end by 8 bases, with 17 bases between. CDR3 length: 13 residues. CDR3 protein: CASTTDPQLGYTF. CDR3 coding DNA: TGTGCCAGCACTACCGATCCACAGTTGGGCTACACCTTC.

This CDR3 is CASRSDRGEQFF. The CDR3, as DNA: TGTGCCAGTAGATCGGACCGGGGTGAGCAGTTCTTC. The rearrangement joins TRBV19 to TRBJ2-1, with a possible D match to TRBD2 (5 bases). The germline CDR1 and CDR2 sequences are LNHDA and SQIVND (reference sequence). Between the trimmed V and J ends, which lost 6 bases and 9 bases, there was a span of 12 bases. This CDR3 region has 12 residues.

The J gene is TRBJ2-5, the V gene TRBV10-1; 7 bases match TRBD2. The V gene end was trimmed by 4 bases and the J gene end by 3 bases; junction bases not matched to a gene: 2. Germline V CDR1 and CDR2: WNHNN, SYGVQD (reference sequence). This CDR3 contains 13 residues. CDR3 nucleotides: TGCGCCAGCAGTGCAGGGAGGGAAGAGACCCAGTACTTC. The encoded protein is CASSAGREETQYF.

This clone was detected only a few times. The chain combines TRBV28 with TRBJ1-1; D may be TRBD1 (5 bases). The germline gives CDR1 MDHEN, CDR2 SYDVKM. The CDR3 is 13 residues long. V lost 8 bases and J 5 bases, leaving 15 bases between the germline ends. CDR3 bases: TGTGCCAGCTCGGAGGAGAGACAGACTGAAGCTTTCTTT. Amino acid sequence: CASSEERQTEAFF. The complete variable domain, with remaining parts taken from reference TRBV28 and TRBJ1-1, reads DVKVTQSSRYLVKRTGEKVFLECVQDMDHENMFWYRQDPGLGLRLIYFSYDVKMKEKGDIPEGYSVSREKKERFSLILESASTNQTSMYLCASSEERQTEAFFGQGTRLTVV.

The chain joins TRBV5-1 to TRBJ1-1; D remains ambiguous. The CDR3 spans 11 residues. The V end was cut by 0 bases, the J end by 9 bases, with 6 bases between. Germline V gene lookup returns CDR1 SGHRS and CDR2 YFSETQ. DNA of the CDR3: TGCGCCAGCAGCTTGGCGGGGAAAGCTTTCTTT. It is translated as CASSLAGKAFF.

Only a few counts were recorded for this clone. The rearrangement links TRBV5-4 to TRBJ2-1, with 7 positions matching TRBD2. V gave up 0 bases and J gave up 1 base; unmatched junction bases: 10. The CDR3 contains 18 residues. From germline, CDR1 is SGHNT and CDR2 YYREEE (reference sequence). The DNA of the CDR3 is TGTGCCAGCAGCTTGGCGTACGGGGGAGGGATATCCTACAATGAGCAGTTCTTC. Protein: CASSLAYGGGISYNEQFF.

This clone turned up a few times. The chain combines TRBV6-5 with TRBJ2-2, with unresolved D. V lost 0 bases and J 8 bases, leaving 10 bases between the germline ends. The CDR3 has 14 residues. Germline V gives CDR1 MNHEY, CDR2 SVGAGI. CDR3 DNA sequence: TGTGCCAGCAGTTACTCGATCTTACGTGGGGAGCTGTTTTTT. It codes for CASSYSILRGELFF.

The rearrangement links TRBV6-9 to TRBJ2-7; 14 bases are shared with TRBD2. J gave up 6 bases and V 7 bases, and 23 bases lay outside the gene matches. The V gene's germline CDR1 is MNHGY and CDR2 SVAAGI. The CDR3 is made up of 20 amino acids. CDR3 sequence reads: CASTTLPGTSGSLGLSEQYF. CDR3 nucleotides: TGTGCCAGCACCACCCTACCCGGGACTAGCGGGAGTTTGGGTCTCTCCGAGCAGTACTTC.

V and J are TRBV7-3 and TRBJ1-5; D gene uncertain. Germline CDR1 SGHTA, CDR2 FQGTGA. The CDR3 length is 14 residues. V shed 8 bases and J shed 1 base, with 12 bases lying between them. CDR3 loop: CASDDGTSNQPQHF. In nucleotides, the CDR3 is TGTGCCAGCGATGACGGAACCAGCAATCAGCCCCAGCATTTT.

The rearrangement links TRBV18 to TRBJ2-7; a weak D match, TRBD1 (6 bases). Germline V gene lookup returns CDR1 KGHSH and CDR2 LQKENI. The CDR3 extends over 14 amino acids. V was clipped by 6 bases and J by 6 bases, with 18 bases between them. CDR3 DNA: TGTGCCAGCTCCCTAAAAGGGGGTTCATCCGAGCAGTACTTC. It yields the protein CASSLKGGSSEQYF.

The chain links TRBV28 to TRBJ2-1; no clear D. This CDR3 is 14 amino acids long. CDR1 and CDR2 (germline): MDHEN, SYDVKM. Trimming removed 3 bases from V and 5 bases from J, with 11 bases in between. CDR3: CASSFMTPDNEQFF. The CDR3 nucleotides are TGTGCCAGCAGTTTTATGACTCCCGACAATGAGCAGTTCTTC.

Remarks on this clone: Relative to the germline gene, one junction end is altered; a read error may explain this. This chain connects TRBV9 to TRBJ2-4; D remains unclear. CDR1 and CDR2 from the germline V gene are SGDLS and YYNGEE. The CDR3 is 14 residues long. CDR3 protein: CASIVVRAKNIQYF. In DNA form, the CDR3 reads TGTGCCAGCATCGTAGTGAGGGCCAAAAACATTCAGTACTTC.

The chain is built from TRBV7-6 and TRBJ1-1, with a possible D match to TRBD1 (5 bases). Germline V gives CDR1 SGHVS, CDR2 FNYEAQ. The CDR3 sequence is 15 residues long. Trimming took 4 bases from V and 4 from J, leaving 16 bases between them. In DNA, the CDR3 is TGTGCCAGCAGCTCCGACAGTCTCTCGATCACTGAAGCTTTCTTT. Its translation: CASSSDSLSITEAFF.

The chain recombines TRBV29-1 with TRBJ2-1; D possibly corresponds to TRBD2 (5 bases). V was shortened by 3 bases and J by 7 bases, with 13 bases between the two germline ends. The CDR3 has 13 residues. The germline gives CDR1 SQVTM, CDR2 ANQGSEA. The CDR3 protein is CSVDPQRGNEQFF. The CDR3 nucleotides read TGCAGCGTTGATCCCCAACGCGGGAATGAGCAGTTCTTC.

The gene calls are TRBV30 and TRBJ1-5; 7 bases align to TRBD1. Trimming removed 2 bases from V and 0 bases from J; junction bases left unmatched: 22. The CDR3 extends over 21 amino acids. Germline CDR1 and CDR2: GTSNPN and SVGIG (reference sequence). The CDR3 loop reads CAWSMRRGDSPFISSNQPQHF. CDR3 DNA: TGTGCCTGGAGTATGCGCAGGGGGGACAGCCCTTTCATCAGTAGCAATCAGCCCCAGCATTTT. The full variable domain, in which reference TRBV30 and TRBJ1-5 provide the parts outside the CDR3, is SQTIHQWPATLVQPVGSPLSLECTVEGTSNPNLYWYRQAAGRGLQLLFYSVGIGQISSEVPQNLSASRPQDRQFILSSKKLLLSDSGFYLCAWSMRRGDSPFISSNQPQHFGDGTRLSIL.

This clone was seen repeatedly, ten times or more. The chain employs TRBV2 and TRBJ2-2; a weak D match, TRBD2 (6 bases). This CDR3 has 15 residues. CDR1 is SNHLY and CDR2 is FYNNEI in the germline V gene. Trimming stripped 2 bases from V and 7 bases from J, with 14 bases between. CDR3 residues: CASSERSGAGGELFF. The CDR3 nucleotides read TGTGCCAGCAGTGAAAGGTCGGGAGCTGGCGGGGAGCTGTTTTTT.